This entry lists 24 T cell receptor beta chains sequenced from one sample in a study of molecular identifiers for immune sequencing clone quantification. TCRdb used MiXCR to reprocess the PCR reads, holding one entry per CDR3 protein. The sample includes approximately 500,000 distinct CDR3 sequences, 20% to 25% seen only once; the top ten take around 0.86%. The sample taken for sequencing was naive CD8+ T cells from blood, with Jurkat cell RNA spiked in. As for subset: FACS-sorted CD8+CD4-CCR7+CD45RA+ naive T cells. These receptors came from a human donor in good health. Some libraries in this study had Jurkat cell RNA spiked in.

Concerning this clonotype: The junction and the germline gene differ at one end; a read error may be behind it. The CDR3 protein is CTSSQVTSAFTGELFF. DNA of the CDR3: TGTACCAGCAGCCAAGTCACTAGTGCGTTCACCGGGGAGCTGTTTTTT. The chain is built from TRBV3-1 and TRBJ2-2; D possibly corresponds to TRBD2 (5 bases). This CDR3 region has 16 residues. The germline V gene encodes CDR1 LGHDT and CDR2 YNNKEL (reference sequence).

Here the CDR3 reads CASSLVGYAEAFF. The CDR3, as DNA: TGTGCCAGCAGCTTAGTGGGGTATGCTGAAGCTTTCTTT. This chain uses TRBV7-8 with TRBJ1-1; the D is unclear. V was pared by 1 base and J by 6 bases, with 9 bases between. This CDR3 region has 13 residues. The germline CDR1 and CDR2 sequences are SGHVS and FQNEAQ.

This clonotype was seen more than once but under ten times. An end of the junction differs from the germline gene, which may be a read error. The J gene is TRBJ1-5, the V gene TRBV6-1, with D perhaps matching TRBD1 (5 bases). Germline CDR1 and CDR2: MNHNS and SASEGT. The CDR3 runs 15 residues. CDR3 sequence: CASSVDTRSNQPQRF. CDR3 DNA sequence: TGTGCCAGCAGTGTGGACACCCGTAGCAATCAGCCCCAGCGTTTT.

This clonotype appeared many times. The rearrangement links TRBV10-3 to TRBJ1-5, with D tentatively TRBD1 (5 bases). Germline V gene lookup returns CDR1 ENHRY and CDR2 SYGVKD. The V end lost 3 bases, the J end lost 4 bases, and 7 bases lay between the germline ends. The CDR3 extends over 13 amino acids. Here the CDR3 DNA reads TGTGCCATCAGTGATGGGGCTAATCAGCCCCAGCATTTT. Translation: CAISDGANQPQHF.

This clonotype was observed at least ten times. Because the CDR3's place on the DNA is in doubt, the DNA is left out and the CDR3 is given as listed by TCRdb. The CDR3 here is CASMFFGDTQYF. The chain links TRBV13 to TRBJ2-3. The CDR3 spans 12 residues, counting both ends. Per the germline V gene, CDR1 is PRHDT and CDR2 is FYEKMQ (reference sequence).

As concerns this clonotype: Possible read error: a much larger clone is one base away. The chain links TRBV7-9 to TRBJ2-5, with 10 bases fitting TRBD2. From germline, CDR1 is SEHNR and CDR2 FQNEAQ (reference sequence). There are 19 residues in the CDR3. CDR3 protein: CASSHPTPRLAGPQVTQYF. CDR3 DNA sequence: TGTGCCAGCAGCCACCCCACGCCGAGACTAGCGGGCCCCCAAGTGACCCAGTACTTC.

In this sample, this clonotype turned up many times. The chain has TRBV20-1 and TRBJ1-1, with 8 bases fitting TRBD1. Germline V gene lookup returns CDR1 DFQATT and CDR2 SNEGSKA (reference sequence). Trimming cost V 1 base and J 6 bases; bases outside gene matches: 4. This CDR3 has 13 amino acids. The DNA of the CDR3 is TGCAGTGCTAGAGCAGGACAGGGACCTGAAGCTTTCTTT. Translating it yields CSARAGQGPEAFF.

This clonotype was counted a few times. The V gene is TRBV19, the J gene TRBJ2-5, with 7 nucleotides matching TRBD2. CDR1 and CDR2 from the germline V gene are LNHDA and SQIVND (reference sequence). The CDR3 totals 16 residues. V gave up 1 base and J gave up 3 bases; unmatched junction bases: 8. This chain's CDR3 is CASSIGGGLSEETQYF. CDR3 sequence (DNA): TGTGCCAGTAGTATAGGGGGGGGACTATCGGAAGAGACCCAGTACTTC. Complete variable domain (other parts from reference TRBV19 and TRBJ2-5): DGGITQSPKYLFRKEGQNVTLSCEQNLNHDAMYWYRQDPGQGLRLIYYSQIVNDFQKGDIAEGYSVSREKKESFPLTVTSAQKNPTAFYLCASSIGGGLSEETQYFGPGTRLLVL.

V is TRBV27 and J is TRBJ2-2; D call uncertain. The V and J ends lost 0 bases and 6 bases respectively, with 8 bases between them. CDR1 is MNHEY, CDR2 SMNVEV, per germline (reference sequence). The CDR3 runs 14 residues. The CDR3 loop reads CASSLSRSAGELFF. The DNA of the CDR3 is TGTGCCAGCAGTTTATCGAGAAGCGCCGGGGAGCTGTTTTTT.

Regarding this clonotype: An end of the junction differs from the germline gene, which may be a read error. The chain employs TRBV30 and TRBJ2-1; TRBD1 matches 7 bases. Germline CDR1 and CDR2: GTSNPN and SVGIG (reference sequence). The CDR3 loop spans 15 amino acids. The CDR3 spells CAWSVLGGAYDEQFF. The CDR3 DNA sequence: TGTGCCTGGAGTGTACTAGGGGGCGCCTACGATGAGCAGTTCTTC.

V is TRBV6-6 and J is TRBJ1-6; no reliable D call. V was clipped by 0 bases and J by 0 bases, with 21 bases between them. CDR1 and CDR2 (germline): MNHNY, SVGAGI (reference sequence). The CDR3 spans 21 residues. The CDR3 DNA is TGTGCCAGCAGTTACTCGATAGTCCCTTTCGGAGAGAGCTCCTATAATTCACCCCTCCACTTT. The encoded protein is CASSYSIVPFGESSYNSPLHF.

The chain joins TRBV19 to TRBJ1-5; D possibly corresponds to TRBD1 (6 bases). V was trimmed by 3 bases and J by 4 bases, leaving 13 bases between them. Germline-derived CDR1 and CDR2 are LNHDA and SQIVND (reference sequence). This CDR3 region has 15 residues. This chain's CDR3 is CASSMGSRGNQPQHF. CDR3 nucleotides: TGTGCCAGTAGTATGGGGTCCAGGGGTAATCAGCCCCAGCATTTT.

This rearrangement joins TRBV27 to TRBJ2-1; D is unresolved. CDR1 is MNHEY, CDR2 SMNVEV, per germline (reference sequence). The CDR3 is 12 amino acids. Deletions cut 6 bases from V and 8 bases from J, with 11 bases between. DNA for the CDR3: TGTGCCAGCAGGGGTCTGAGGTATGAGCAGTTCTTC. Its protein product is CASRGLRYEQFF.

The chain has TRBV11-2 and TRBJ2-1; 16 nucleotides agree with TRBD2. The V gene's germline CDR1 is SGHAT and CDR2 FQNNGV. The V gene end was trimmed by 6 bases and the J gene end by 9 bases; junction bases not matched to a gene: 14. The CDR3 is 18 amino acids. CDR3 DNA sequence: TGTGCCAGCAGGACTCCCGGGACTAGCGGGAGGGCCCTCGGTGAGCAGTTCTTC. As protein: CASRTPGTSGRALGEQFF.

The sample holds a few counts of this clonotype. CDR3 amino acids: CSARLAGGPGELFF. CDR3 in DNA: TGCAGTGCTAGACTAGCGGGGGGGCCCGGGGAGCTGTTTTTT. J is TRBJ2-2 and V is TRBV20-1; 12 bases align to TRBD2. The CDR3 covers 14 residues. Trimming cost V 2 bases and J 6 bases; bases outside gene matches: 1. Germline CDR1 and CDR2: DFQATT and SNEGSKA (reference sequence).

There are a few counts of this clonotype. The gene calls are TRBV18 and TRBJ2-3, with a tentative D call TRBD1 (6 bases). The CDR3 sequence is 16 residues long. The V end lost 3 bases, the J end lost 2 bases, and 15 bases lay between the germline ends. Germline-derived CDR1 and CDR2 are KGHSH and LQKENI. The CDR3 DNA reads TGTGCCAGCTCACCTGACGACAGGACCTACACAGATACGCAGTATTTT. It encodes CASSPDDRTYTDTQYF.

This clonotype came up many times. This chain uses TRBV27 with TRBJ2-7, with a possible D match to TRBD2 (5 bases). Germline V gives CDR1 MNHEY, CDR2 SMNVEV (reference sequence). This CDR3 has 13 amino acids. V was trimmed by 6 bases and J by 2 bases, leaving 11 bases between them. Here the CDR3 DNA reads TGTGCCAGCAGGGCAGGAGGACCCTACGAGCAGTACTTC. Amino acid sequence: CASRAGGPYEQYF.

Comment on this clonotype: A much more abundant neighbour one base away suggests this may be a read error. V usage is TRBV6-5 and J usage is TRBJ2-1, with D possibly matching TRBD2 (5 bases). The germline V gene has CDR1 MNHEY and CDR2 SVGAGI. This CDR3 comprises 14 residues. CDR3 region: CASSKSQNGNEQSF. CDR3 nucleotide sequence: TGTGCCAGCAGTAAATCGCAAAACGGGAATGAGCAGTCCTTC.

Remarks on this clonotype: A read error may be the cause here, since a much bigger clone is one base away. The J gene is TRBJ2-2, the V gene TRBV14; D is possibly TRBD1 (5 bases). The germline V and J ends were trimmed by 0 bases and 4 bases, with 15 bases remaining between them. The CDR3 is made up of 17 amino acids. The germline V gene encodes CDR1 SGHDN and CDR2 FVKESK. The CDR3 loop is CASSQEFAGWSTGELFF. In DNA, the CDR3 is TGTGCCAGCAGCCAAGAGTTCGCAGGGTGGAGCACCGGGGAGCTGTTTTTT.

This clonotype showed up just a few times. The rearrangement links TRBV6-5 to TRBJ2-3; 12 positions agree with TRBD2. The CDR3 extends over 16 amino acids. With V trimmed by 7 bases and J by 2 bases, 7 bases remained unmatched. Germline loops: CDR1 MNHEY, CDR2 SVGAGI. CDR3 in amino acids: CASTTLAGGLTDTQYF. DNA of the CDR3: TGTGCCAGCACTACACTAGCGGGGGGACTCACAGATACGCAGTATTTT.

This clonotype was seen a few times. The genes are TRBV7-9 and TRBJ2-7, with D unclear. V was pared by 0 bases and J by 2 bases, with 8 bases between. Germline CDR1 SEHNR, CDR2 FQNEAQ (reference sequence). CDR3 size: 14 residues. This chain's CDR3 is CASSLASAPYEQYF. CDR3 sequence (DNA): TGTGCCAGCAGCTTAGCTTCAGCTCCCTACGAGCAGTACTTC.

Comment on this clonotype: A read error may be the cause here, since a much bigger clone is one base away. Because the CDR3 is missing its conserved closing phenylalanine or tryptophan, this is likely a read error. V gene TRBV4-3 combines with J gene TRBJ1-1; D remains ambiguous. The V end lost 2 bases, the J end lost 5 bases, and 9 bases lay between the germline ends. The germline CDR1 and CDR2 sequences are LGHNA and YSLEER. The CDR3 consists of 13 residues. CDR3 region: CASSQTGRTEAFL. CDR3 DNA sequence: TGCGCCAGCAGCCAAACCGGGCGGACTGAAGCTTTCTTA.

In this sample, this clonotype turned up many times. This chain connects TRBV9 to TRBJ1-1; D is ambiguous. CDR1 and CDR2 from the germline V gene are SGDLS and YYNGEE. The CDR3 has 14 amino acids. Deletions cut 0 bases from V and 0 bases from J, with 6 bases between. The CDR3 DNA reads TGTGCCAGCAGCGTAGCGGTTCTGAACACTGAAGCTTTCTTT. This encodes CASSVAVLNTEAFF.

The CDR3 region has the DNA TGTGCCAGCAGTTACTTAGGGGGGACCAGCTACAATGAGCAGTTCTTC. Protein: CASSYLGGTSYNEQFF. This chain joins TRBV6-5 and TRBJ2-1; either TRBD1 or TRBD2 may supply D (6 bases each). Germline CDR1 and CDR2: MNHEY and SVGAGI. The CDR3 loop spans 16 amino acids. V was pared by 1 base and J by 3 bases, with 13 bases between.